These 25 T cell receptor beta chains came from one sample sequenced in a study of read filtering for tumor transcriptome and immune sequencing. From 400 to 450 ng of RNA, a library with molecular barcoded alpha/delta and beta/gamma adaptors was made. TCRdb independently ran MiXCR on the reads; one entry per CDR3 protein. In the table there are around 38,000 distinct CDR3 sequences, roughly 15% of which are singletons. Sequenced: a population of CD138-negative cells sorted from bone marrow. Source of these receptors: a donor over 35 with multiple myeloma.

This clonotype was counted many times. The rearrangement uses TRBV6-6 and TRBJ2-1; D might be TRBD2 (5 bases). Germline CDR1 MNHNY, CDR2 SVGAGI (reference sequence). With 7 bases removed from V and 2 bases from J, the gap between germline ends came to 15 bases. The CDR3 spans 15 residues. In DNA form, the CDR3 reads TGTGCCAGCACCCAACGGGAATCTGCCTACAATGAGCAGTTCTTC. Translation gives CASTQRESAYNEQFF.

This clonotype has ten or more counts. The chain carries TRBV29-1 and TRBJ1-1; D may be TRBD1 (5 bases). V lost 1 base, J lost 2 bases, and 17 bases lay in between. This CDR3 has 16 residues. Germline-derived CDR1 and CDR2 are SQVTM and ANQGSEA. CDR3 sequence (DNA): TGCAGCGTTGAAGGAGGCTTGAGACAGTCAAACACTGAAGCTTTCTTT. Translated: CSVEGGLRQSNTEAFF.

The rearrangement links TRBV20-1 to TRBJ1-4, with 7 bases that match TRBD1. The germline CDR1 and CDR2 sequences are DFQATT and SNEGSKA (reference sequence). The ends lost 6 bases at V and 7 bases at J; junction bases unmatched: 11. This CDR3 spans 14 amino acids. This CDR3 reads CSAAHRGWSEKLFF. The DNA for the CDR3 is TGCAGTGCGGCGCACAGGGGATGGAGTGAAAAACTGTTTTTT.

This clonotype was detected many times. The chain carries TRBV9 and TRBJ1-1; maybe TRBD1 (5 bases). CDR3 length: 16 residues. The ends were cut back, 4 bases at V and 1 base at J, with 17 bases in the middle. The V gene's germline CDR1 is SGDLS and CDR2 YYNGEE. CDR3 coding DNA: TGTGCCAGCAGCACTGCTGCGAGAGGGGCGAACACTGAAGCTTTCTTT. The encoded protein is CASSTAARGANTEAFF. The entire variable domain, with the rest obtained from reference TRBV9 and TRBJ1-1, is as follows: DSGVTQTPKHLITATGQRVTLRCSPRSGDLSVYWYQQSLDQGLQFLIQYYNGEERAKGNILERFSAQQFPDLHSELNLSSLELGDSALYFCASSTAARGANTEAFFGQGTRLTVV.

Many counts were recorded for this clonotype. The chain recombines TRBV29-1 with TRBJ2-1, with a tentative D call TRBD2 (6 bases). CDR1 is SQVTM, CDR2 ANQGSEA, per germline. Trimming shortened V by 6 bases and J by 6 bases, and 18 bases separated the two germline ends. The CDR3 contains 14 residues. CDR3 nucleotide sequence: TGCAGCGTCATCCCCCGTGACGGGGGCAATGAGCAGTTCTTC. This gives the protein CSVIPRDGGNEQFF.

This clonotype was counted ten times or more. The gene calls are TRBV7-9 and TRBJ2-7; either TRBD1 or TRBD2 may supply D (5 bases each). Trimming took 5 bases from V and 0 from J, leaving 14 bases between them. Per germline, CDR1 SEHNR and CDR2 FQNEAQ (reference sequence). The CDR3 is made up of 15 amino acids. For the CDR3, the DNA is TGTGCCAGCAGCCCTTCGTCAGGGAGCTCCTACGAGCAGTACTTC. This translates into CASSPSSGSSYEQYF. Full variable domain (missing parts from reference TRBV7-9 and TRBJ2-7): DTGVSQNPRHKITKRGQNVTFRCDPISEHNRLYWYRQTLGQGPEFLTYFQNEAQLEKSRLLSDRFSAERPKGSFSTLEIQRTEQGDSAMYLCASSPSSGSSYEQYFGPGTRLTVT.

This clonotype was recorded many times. This rearrangement joins TRBV7-9 to TRBJ2-7; 8 nucleotides agree with TRBD2. This CDR3 has 15 amino acids. Germline loops: CDR1 SEHNR, CDR2 FQNEAQ (reference sequence). V shed 3 bases and J 2 bases; nucleotides not matched to a gene: 6. CDR3 sequence reads: CASSFRTSRTYEQYF. The DNA of the CDR3 is TGTGCCAGCAGCTTCCGGACTAGCCGGACCTACGAGCAGTACTTC.

This clonotype has at least ten counts. The V gene is TRBV4-1, the J gene TRBJ2-6, with 10 bases fitting TRBD1. CDR3 length equals 14 residues. The V segment lost 4 bases and the J segment 10 bases; nucleotides outside the gene matches: 4. From germline, CDR1 is MGHRA and CDR2 YSYEKL. CDR3 sequence (DNA): TGCGCCAGCAGCCCGTTGGGACAGGGGAACGTCCTGACTTTC. Translated: CASSPLGQGNVLTF.

This clonotype was seen once. This may arise from a read error, as a much more abundant clone is one base away. The chain uses TRBV10-3 and TRBJ2-3; possibly TRBD1 for D (5 bases). The J call is in doubt because the DNA end fits TRBJ1-5 better. The germline V gene encodes CDR1 ENHRY and CDR2 SYGVKD. CDR3 length: 13 amino acids. The CDR3: CAIWTAGTDTQHF. The CDR3 DNA follows: TGTGCCATCTGGACCGCCGGGACGGATACGCAGCATTTT.

This clonotype was observed many times. This sequence joins TRBV4-2 and TRBJ2-7, with D unclear. The CDR3 loop spans 14 amino acids. Germline CDR1 reads LGHNA; CDR2 reads YNFKEQ. Trimming removed 0 bases at V and 3 bases at J, with 9 bases between. The CDR3 is CASSQDPEGYEQYF. In nucleotides, the CDR3 is TGTGCCAGCAGCCAAGACCCCGAAGGCTACGAGCAGTACTTC.

At least ten counts were recorded for this clonotype. The V gene is TRBV6-2 or TRBV6-3, the J gene TRBJ2-2; D perhaps matches TRBD2 (7 bases). The CDR3 consists of 15 residues. With 6 bases removed from V and 3 bases from J, the gap between germline ends came to 14 bases. From germline, CDR1 is MNHEY and CDR2 SVGEGT. In nucleotides, the CDR3 is TGTGCCAGCAGCAGACTAGGGGGGGACACCGGGGAGCTGTTTTTT. This encodes CASSRLGGDTGELFF.

On this clonotype itself: The conserved phenylalanine or tryptophan normally closing the CDR3 is absent here, so this likely arose from a read error. The chain couples TRBV28 to TRBJ2-4; D is uncertain. Trimming took off 2 bases at V and 0 bases at J, with 8 bases between the two ends. CDR3 length: 15 amino acids. The germline V gene encodes CDR1 MDHEN and CDR2 SYDVKM. CDR3 DNA: TGTGCCAGCAGTTTAGTCAGTCAAGCCAAAAACATTCAGTACCTC. Residues: CASSLVSQAKNIQYL.

This chain links TRBV5-1 with TRBJ2-5; maybe TRBD2 (6 bases). This CDR3 contains 13 residues. The germline CDR1 and CDR2 sequences are SGHRS and YFSETQ. Trimming took off 5 bases at V and 1 base at J, with 9 bases between the two ends. The CDR3 is CASSTGLQETQYF. CDR3 DNA: TGCGCCAGCAGTACGGGACTCCAAGAGACCCAGTACTTC.

This clonotype was counted at least ten times. J is TRBJ1-1 and V is TRBV28; D is possibly TRBD1 (5 bases). CDR1 and CDR2 from the germline V gene are MDHEN and SYDVKM. The length of the CDR3 is 17 residues. Trimming stripped 5 bases from V and 5 bases from J, with 24 bases between. The CDR3 loop is CASSPTPGLRMETEAFF. The CDR3 coding sequence is TGTGCCAGCAGTCCAACTCCGGGACTCCGGATGGAGACTGAAGCTTTCTTT.

This clonotype was recorded many times. The gene calls are TRBV11-3 and TRBJ2-7, with 11 bases fitting TRBD2. Per germline, CDR1 SGHNT and CDR2 YENEEA. V lost 1 base and J lost 4; bases outside the gene matches: 6. CDR3 length equals 16 residues. CDR3: CASSLASSGRLYEQYF. Written as DNA, the CDR3 is TGTGCCAGCAGCTTAGCGTCTAGCGGGAGGTTGTACGAGCAGTACTTC.

This clonotype was seen repeatedly, ten times or more. The rearrangement links TRBV7-2 to TRBJ2-1; TRBD2 agrees at 9 bases. J gave up 0 bases and V 3 bases, and 6 bases lay outside the gene matches. Germline V CDR1 and CDR2: SGHTA, FQGNSA. This CDR3 comprises 17 residues. CDR3 sequence reads: CASSFGASGASYNEQFF. The DNA for the CDR3 is TGTGCCAGCAGCTTTGGGGCTAGCGGGGCCTCCTACAATGAGCAGTTCTTC.

The sample holds a few counts of this clonotype. The rearrangement uses TRBV29-1 and TRBJ1-1; 9 positions match TRBD1. This CDR3 region has 13 residues. The germline CDR1 and CDR2 sequences are SQVTM and ANQGSEA. J was trimmed by 5 bases and V by 5 bases; bases with no gene match: 6. CDR3 nucleotides: TGCAGCGTTCGGACAGGGGTAGATACTGAAGCTTTCTTT. This codes for CSVRTGVDTEAFF.

This clonotype was detected ten times or more. The chain uses TRBV20-1 and TRBJ1-2; D uncertain. Germline CDR1 reads DFQATT; CDR2 reads SNEGSKA (reference sequence). This CDR3 contains 13 residues. Trimming shortened V by 1 base and J by 2 bases, and 8 bases separated the two germline ends. CDR3 residues: CSARGHHNYGYTF. The CDR3 DNA is TGCAGTGCTAGAGGACATCACAACTATGGCTACACCTTC.

This clonotype was detected only a few times. This may stem from a read error, because a much larger clone lies one nucleotide away. The V and J genes are TRBV5-1 and TRBJ2-7, with TRBD1 matching over 9 bases. The V gene end was trimmed by 2 bases and the J gene end by 3 bases; junction bases not matched to a gene: 6. This CDR3 has 15 residues. Germline CDR1 is SGHRS and CDR2 is YFSETQ. The CDR3 coding sequence is TGCGCCAGCAGCTTCGCGACAGGGGGTATCTACGAGCAGTACTTC. Protein: CASSFATGGIYEQYF.

This clonotype occurred many times. The chain employs TRBV27 and TRBJ2-7; the D call may be TRBD1 or TRBD2 (6 bases each). The CDR3 spans 16 residues. The germline gives CDR1 MNHEY, CDR2 SMNVEV (reference sequence). V lost 5 bases and J 1 base, leaving 18 bases between the germline ends. The CDR3 loop is CASSALGGTLSYEQYF. CDR3 coding DNA: TGTGCCAGCAGTGCCCTGGGGGGCACACTTTCCTACGAGCAGTACTTC.

This rearrangement joins TRBV7-6 to TRBJ2-2; 9 nucleotides line up with TRBD2. Germline lookup yields CDR1 SGHVS and CDR2 FNYEAQ. The CDR3 runs 16 residues. With V trimmed by 0 bases and J by 6 bases, 5 bases remained unmatched. DNA for the CDR3: TGTGCCAGCAGCTTAGCGATAGCGGGAGCATCCGGGGAGCTGTTTTTT. Protein sequence: CASSLAIAGASGELFF.

This clonotype was detected ten times or more. The chain combines TRBV5-1 with TRBJ2-7; 9 bases fit TRBD1. CDR3 length: 13 amino acids. V lost 3 bases, J lost 7 bases, and 5 bases stayed unmatched. Germline CDR1 and CDR2: SGHRS and YFSETQ. The DNA for the CDR3 is TGCGCCAGCAGCTGGGACAGGGCTGGGGAGCAGTACTTC. Protein product: CASSWDRAGEQYF.

This clonotype was detected many times. The chain links TRBV29-1 to TRBJ2-1, with 11 bases matching TRBD2. Germline V CDR1 and CDR2: SQVTM, ANQGSEA. The trim removed 6 bases at V and 9 bases at J, leaving 7 bases unmatched. This CDR3 has 13 amino acids. This chain's CDR3 is CSVSGLAGGEQFF. Here the CDR3 DNA reads TGCAGCGTATCTGGACTAGCGGGCGGTGAGCAGTTCTTC.

This clonotype was detected ten times or more. The chain links TRBV10-3 to TRBJ1-2; D may be TRBD1 (6 bases). Germline V gene data show CDR1 as ENHRY and CDR2 as SYGVKD. The CDR3 runs to 16 residues. Deletions cut 4 bases from V and 0 bases from J, with 15 bases between. The DNA for the CDR3 is TGTGCCATCAGTGGCCCCTGGGGGGCGACTAACTATGGCTACACCTTC. Protein sequence: CAISGPWGATNYGYTF.

This clonotype was observed a handful of times. One base away lies a much larger clone, so this may be a sequencing read error. V gene TRBV19 combines with J gene TRBJ2-1; 14 positions match TRBD2. The CDR3 length is 18 residues. Looked up from germline, CDR1 is LNHDA and CDR2 is SQIVND (reference sequence). The CDR3 here is CASTWTSGRSFSYKEQFF. In nucleotides, the CDR3 is TGTGCCAGTACCTGGACTAGCGGGAGGTCCTTCTCCTACAAGGAGCAGTTCTTC.